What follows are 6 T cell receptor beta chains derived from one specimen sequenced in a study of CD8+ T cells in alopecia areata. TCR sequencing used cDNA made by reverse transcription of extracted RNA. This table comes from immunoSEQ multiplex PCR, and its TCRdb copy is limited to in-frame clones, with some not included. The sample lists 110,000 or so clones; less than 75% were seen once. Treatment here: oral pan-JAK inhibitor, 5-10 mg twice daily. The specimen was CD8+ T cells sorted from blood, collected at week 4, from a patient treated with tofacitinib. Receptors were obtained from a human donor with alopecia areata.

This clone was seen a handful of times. DNA of the CDR3: TGCAGCGTTGTATGGATGAACACTGAAGCTTTCTTT. Its translation is CSVVWMNTEAFF. V is TRBV29-1 and J is TRBJ1-1; D is unclear. Germline V gene lookup returns CDR1 SQVTM and CDR2 ANQGSEA. This CDR3 region has 12 residues. Trimming removed 4 bases from V and 0 bases from J, with 6 bases in between.

As DNA, the CDR3 is TGTGCCAGCAGTGCACCGGGCCCTCCCGCGGAGACCCAGTACTTC. Amino acids: CASSAPGPPAETQYF. This chain uses TRBV9 with TRBJ2-5; unclear D gene. The CDR3 runs 15 residues. Germline-derived CDR1 and CDR2 are SGDLS and YYNGEE. Trimming removed 5 bases at V and 5 bases at J, with 19 bases between.

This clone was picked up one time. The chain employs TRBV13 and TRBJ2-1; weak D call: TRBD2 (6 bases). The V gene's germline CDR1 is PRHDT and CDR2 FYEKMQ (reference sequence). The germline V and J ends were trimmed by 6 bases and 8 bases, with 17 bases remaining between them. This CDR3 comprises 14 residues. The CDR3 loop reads CASRRDGSPHEQFF. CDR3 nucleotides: TGTGCCAGCAGGCGGGATGGGAGTCCCCATGAGCAGTTCTTC.

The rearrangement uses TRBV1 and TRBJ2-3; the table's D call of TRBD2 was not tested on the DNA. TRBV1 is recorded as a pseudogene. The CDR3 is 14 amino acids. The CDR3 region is CTSIRGLCTDTQYF. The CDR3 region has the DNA TGCACCAGCATACGAGGACTCTGCACAGATACGCAGTATTTT.

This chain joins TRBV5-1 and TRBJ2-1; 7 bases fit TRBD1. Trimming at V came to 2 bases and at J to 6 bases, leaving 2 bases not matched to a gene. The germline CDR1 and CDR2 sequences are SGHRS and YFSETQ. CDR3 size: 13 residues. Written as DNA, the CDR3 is TGCGCCAGCAGCTTTGGGACAGCCAATGAGCAGTTCTTC. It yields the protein CASSFGTANEQFF.

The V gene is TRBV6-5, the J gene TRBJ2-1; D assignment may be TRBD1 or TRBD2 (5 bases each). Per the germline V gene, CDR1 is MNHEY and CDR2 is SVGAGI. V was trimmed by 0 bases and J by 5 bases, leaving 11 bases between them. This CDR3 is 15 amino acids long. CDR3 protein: CASSYSIGDHNEQFF. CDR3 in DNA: TGTGCCAGCAGTTACTCAATAGGGGACCACAATGAGCAGTTCTTC.